The 13 T cell receptor beta chains presented below share a single source sample, sequenced in a study of blood T cell repertoires in COVID-19. The data were produced by immunoSEQ multiplex PCR, yet TCRdb's version contains in-frame clones alone and is incomplete. The data show roughly 77,000 clones, around 90% seen once. The sample taken for sequencing was peripheral blood. These receptors were obtained from an elderly woman with active COVID-19.

The rearrangement uses TRBV10-3 and TRBJ2-3, with 9 bases lining up with TRBD2. Trimming removed 4 bases from V and 3 bases from J; junction bases left unmatched: 5. The CDR3 loop spans 15 amino acids. CDR1 is ENHRY, CDR2 SYGVKD, per germline. CDR3 coding DNA: TGTGCCATCAGTGTAGCGGGAGTCGGAACAGATACGCAGTATTTT. Residues: CAISVAGVGTDTQYF.

This clone was observed once. The chain couples TRBV7-9 to TRBJ2-5; D possibly corresponds to TRBD1 (6 bases). There are 13 residues in the CDR3. Germline V CDR1 and CDR2: SEHNR, FQNEAQ (reference sequence). Deletions cut 4 bases from V and 2 bases from J, with 8 bases between. The chain's CDR3 is CASSWTAQETQYF. As DNA, the CDR3 is TGTGCCAGCAGCTGGACAGCACAAGAGACCCAGTACTTC. Together with reference TRBV7-9 and TRBJ2-5, the CDR3 gives the full variable domain: DTGVSQNPRHKITKRGQNVTFRCDPISEHNRLYWYRQTLGQGPEFLTYFQNEAQLEKSRLLSDRFSAERPKGSFSTLEIQRTEQGDSAMYLCASSWTAQETQYFGPGTRLLVL.

The rearrangement joins TRBV19 to TRBJ2-7, with 14 bases aligning to TRBD2. CDR1 and CDR2 (germline): LNHDA, SQIVND (reference sequence). Germline trimming cut 6 bases from V and 8 bases from J; bases unmatched to any gene: 21. This CDR3 has 19 residues. The CDR3 loop reads CASSYCGTSGRPLVLQQYF. CDR3 sequence (DNA): TGTGCCAGTAGCTACTGCGGGACTAGCGGGAGACCCTTAGTCTTACAGCAGTACTTC.

The chain couples TRBV21-1 to TRBJ2-5; TRBD1, as called in the table, went unchecked against the DNA. TRBV21-1 is reported as a pseudogene. The CDR3 totals 14 residues. This CDR3 reads CASTPGRVQETQYF. CDR3 sequence (DNA): TGTGCCAGCACCCCCGGCAGGGTCCAAGAGACCCAGTACTTC.

This chain joins TRBV4-2 and TRBJ1-5; 7 bases align to TRBD1. In germline, CDR1 is LGHNA, CDR2 YNFKEQ. V lost 5 bases and J lost 4; bases outside the gene matches: 8. The CDR3 is 15 amino acids. CDR3 DNA: TGTGCCAGCAGCGCTACAGGGGCGAGGAATCAGCCCCAGCATTTT. This gives the protein CASSATGARNQPQHF.

CDR3 DNA: TGTGCCAGTAGTATCGACAGGGGTGGCGAGCAGTACTTC. Its translation: CASSIDRGGEQYF. The chain links TRBV19 to TRBJ2-7; 8 nucleotides align to TRBD1. J was trimmed by 6 bases and V by 3 bases; bases with no gene match: 4. Germline loops: CDR1 LNHDA, CDR2 SQIVND (reference sequence). This CDR3 comprises 13 residues.

This rearrangement joins TRBV19 to TRBJ1-1; D is unclear. This CDR3 comprises 13 residues. Germline V gives CDR1 LNHDA, CDR2 SQIVND (reference sequence). The V and J ends lost 5 bases and 3 bases respectively, with 10 bases between them. This CDR3 reads CASSPTEYTEAFF. The CDR3, as DNA: TGTGCCAGTAGTCCAACAGAATACACTGAAGCTTTCTTT.

The chain combines TRBV7-2 with TRBJ1-5; no clear D gene. CDR1 is SGHTA, CDR2 FQGNSA, per germline. The CDR3 extends over 12 amino acids. Trimming left V 1 base short and J 6 bases short, with 4 bases between. CDR3 nucleotides: TGTGCCAGCAGCTTAGGAGGTCAGCCCCAGCATTTT. This translates into CASSLGGQPQHF. Variable domain in full (rest from reference TRBV7-2 and TRBJ1-5): GAGVSQSPSNKVTEKGKDVELRCDPISGHTALYWYRQSLGQGLEFLIYFQGNSAPDKSGLPSDRFSAERTGGSVSTLTIQRTQQEDSAVYLCASSLGGQPQHFGDGTRLSIL.

For the CDR3, the DNA is TGTGCCAGCAGTTACCGGGGGATTGGGACTGAAGCTTTCTTT. Translating gives CASSYRGIGTEAFF. The V and J genes are TRBV6-5 and TRBJ1-1; D may be TRBD1 (5 bases). This CDR3 is 14 amino acids long. CDR1 MNHEY and CDR2 SVGAGI come from the germline V gene. Trimming pared 2 bases from V and 5 bases from J, leaving 12 bases between.

This sequence joins TRBV12-3 or TRBV12-4 and TRBJ2-3; D is unclear. The CDR3 extends over 12 amino acids. The CDR3 DNA follows: TGTTCCCCGTTCACTAGCACAGATACGCAGTATTTT. Protein sequence: CSPFTSTDTQYF.

The V call is TRBV4-3, the J call TRBJ2-2; 10 nucleotides align to TRBD2. This CDR3 has 15 amino acids. Germline CDR1 is LGHNA and CDR2 is YSLEER. Germline trimming cut 5 bases from V and 7 bases from J; bases unmatched to any gene: 7. CDR3 in DNA: TGCGCCAGCAGCTATCTAGCGGGAGCGAACGGGGAGCTGTTTTTT. This translates into CASSYLAGANGELFF.

The chain joins TRBV6-6 to TRBJ1-1; D might be TRBD1 (6 bases). V was trimmed by 10 bases and J by 0 bases, leaving 18 bases between them. This CDR3 region has 15 residues. CDR1 and CDR2 (germline): MNHNY, SVGAGI (reference sequence). CDR3: CATEPRGGMNTEAFF. CDR3 coding DNA: TGTGCCACCGAGCCACGAGGGGGAATGAACACTGAAGCTTTCTTT.

The V and J genes are TRBV6-2 or TRBV6-3 and TRBJ2-7; D is unresolved. V was cut by 0 bases and J by 5 bases, with 5 bases left in between. CDR3 length: 12 residues. CDR1 is MNHEY, CDR2 SVGEGT, per germline. The CDR3 reads CASSYSGHEQYF. The CDR3 DNA reads as TGTGCCAGCAGTTACTCGGGCCACGAGCAGTACTTC.